These 22 T cell receptor beta chains originate from one sample sequenced in a study of control samples from healthy donors and cancer patients. Profiling relied on immunoSEQ multiplex PCR, and the TCRdb table lists in-frame clones only, not all of them. The profile covers over 85,000 clones, with 92% appearing a single time and about 2.5% taken by the ten largest. Sequenced input: blood. The receptor source for this set is a woman aged 18-35 years in good health.

CDR3 protein: CASSEPPPLAGGLNEQFF. CDR3 DNA sequence: TGTGCCAGCAGTGAACCTCCACCTTTAGCGGGGGGGCTCAATGAGCAGTTCTTC. The chain combines TRBV25-1 with TRBJ2-1; TRBD2 matches 11 bases. Germline V CDR1 and CDR2: MGHDK, SYGVNS. With V trimmed by 2 bases and J by 6 bases, 12 bases remained unmatched. The CDR3 has 18 amino acids.

This chain uses TRBV19 with TRBJ2-7; 11 positions agree with TRBD2. The trim removed 4 bases at V and 1 base at J, leaving 6 bases unmatched. Germline lookup yields CDR1 LNHDA and CDR2 SQIVND (reference sequence). CDR3 length: 16 amino acids. DNA of the CDR3: TGTGCCAGTAGTACCTCCGGGACTAGCGGTTCCTACGAGCAGTACTTC. Translation gives CASSTSGTSGSYEQYF.

As concerns this clone: A read error may produce the germline difference seen at one junction end. This sequence joins TRBV5-1 and TRBJ1-1, with 7 bases matching TRBD1. This CDR3 is built from 13 residues. Germline V gene sequence: CDR1 SGHRS, CDR2 YFSETQ. The CDR3 nucleotides are TGCGCCAGCAGCGTGGGGGGGGGACAGCCCCAGCGCTTT. As protein: CASSVGGGQPQRF.

The CDR3 here is CASSSRMNTEAFF. In nucleotides, the CDR3 is TGCGCCAGCAGCTCGCGTATGAACACTGAAGCTTTCTTT. The chain uses TRBV4-3 and TRBJ1-1; the D is unclear. CDR3 size: 13 residues. The V gene's germline CDR1 is LGHNA and CDR2 YSLEER. The germline V and J ends were trimmed by 5 bases and 0 bases, with 7 bases remaining between them.

This chain connects TRBV28 to TRBJ1-4; 8 bases fit TRBD1. The V and J ends lost 5 bases and 8 bases, in that order; junction bases with no gene match: 13. Germline CDR1 reads MDHEN; CDR2 reads SYDVKM. This CDR3 comprises 16 residues. CDR3 amino acids: CASSSLEGQGWEKLFF. CDR3 bases: TGTGCCAGCAGTAGCTTAGAAGGACAGGGCTGGGAAAAACTGTTTTTT.

The rearrangement joins TRBV19 to TRBJ1-1, with 7 bases matching TRBD1. The CDR3 totals 15 residues. Germline loops: CDR1 LNHDA, CDR2 SQIVND (reference sequence). Losses at the gene ends were 2 bases for V and 1 base for J; bases not matched to a gene: 4. CDR3 bases: TGTGCCAGTAGTATAAACCAGGGGGGGAACACTGAAGCTTTCTTT. As protein: CASSINQGGNTEAFF.

V gene TRBV27 combines with J gene TRBJ2-3; possibly TRBD2 for D (5 bases). CDR3 length equals 14 residues. Trimming removed 5 bases from V and 6 bases from J, with 15 bases in between. Germline loops: CDR1 MNHEY, CDR2 SMNVEV (reference sequence). As DNA, the CDR3 is TGTGCCAGCAGTCCAAACCCTTCGGGGGATACGCAGTATTTT. Translation gives CASSPNPSGDTQYF.

The chain combines TRBV5-5 with TRBJ1-5, with 7 bases lining up with TRBD1. The V gene end was trimmed by 4 bases and the J gene end by 4 bases; junction bases not matched to a gene: 5. This CDR3 has 14 residues. Germline loops: CDR1 SGHKS, CDR2 YYEKEE (reference sequence). In nucleotides, the CDR3 is TGTGCCAGCAGCCCGACAGGGAAAAATCAGCCCCAGCATTTT. Protein product: CASSPTGKNQPQHF.

The chain employs TRBV29-1 and TRBJ2-7; TRBD1 agrees at 9 bases. Germline V CDR1 and CDR2: SQVTM, ANQGSEA. This CDR3 has 13 amino acids. Unmatched junction bases numbered 8, after V lost 7 bases and J lost 4 bases. This chain's CDR3 is CSAAYRGQYEQYF. The CDR3 nucleotides read TGCAGCGCTGCGTACAGGGGGCAGTACGAGCAGTACTTC.

The chain has TRBV4-3 and TRBJ2-1, with D unresolved. Trimming removed 11 bases from V and 6 bases from J, with 20 bases in between. The CDR3 contains 14 residues. Germline lookup yields CDR1 LGHNA and CDR2 YSLEER. Written as DNA, the CDR3 is TGCGCCGGATCAGGCGTCCCAATCAGCAATGAGCAGTTCTTC. This translates into CAGSGVPISNEQFF.

The chain recombines TRBV15 with TRBJ2-7; D gene ambiguous. CDR3 length equals 13 residues. Trimming took 1 base from V and 7 from J, leaving 11 bases between them. Germline V lookup: CDR1 LNHNV, CDR2 YYDKDF (reference sequence). In nucleotides, the CDR3 is TGTGCCACCAGCAGAGCCCTTTACGGAGAGCAGTACTTC. Its translation: CATSRALYGEQYF.

The CDR3 nucleotides read TGTGCCTGGAGGCCAGAGGGCCTAAGGGGCTACACCTTC. Its protein is CAWRPEGLRGYTF. This rearrangement joins TRBV30 to TRBJ1-2, with unresolved D. V lost 3 bases and J 8 bases, leaving 16 bases between the germline ends. This CDR3 spans 13 amino acids. Germline CDR1 GTSNPN, CDR2 SVGIG (reference sequence).

The genes are TRBV5-4 and TRBJ2-7; no clear D gene. Trimming stripped 4 bases from V and 7 bases from J, with 9 bases between. The CDR3 extends over 11 amino acids. The germline V gene has CDR1 SGHNT and CDR2 YYREEE (reference sequence). The CDR3 region is CASSALGEQYF. In DNA, the CDR3 is TGTGCCAGCAGCGCCCTCGGGGAGCAGTACTTC.

The genes are TRBV7-6 and TRBJ2-3; 7 nucleotides agree with TRBD2. The CDR3 has 17 residues. Germline trimming cut 5 bases from V and 2 bases from J; bases unmatched to any gene: 13. In germline, CDR1 is SGHVS, CDR2 FNYEAQ. For the CDR3, the DNA is TGTGCCAGCAGCCCCCCCATGGAGCGGGGCTTCACAGATACGCAGTATTTT. Its protein is CASSPPMERGFTDTQYF.

This sequence joins TRBV27 and TRBJ1-2; 10 bases fit TRBD1. The CDR3 consists of 13 residues. CDR1 and CDR2 from the germline V gene are MNHEY and SMNVEV (reference sequence). V lost 9 bases to trimming and J lost 5 bases; unmatched junction nucleotides: 6. CDR3 coding DNA: TGTGCCAGTCGGGACAGGGGCTTTTATGGCTACACCTTC. Protein sequence: CASRDRGFYGYTF.

The chain has TRBV6-5 and TRBJ2-1, with D possibly being TRBD1 or TRBD2 (5 bases each). V was pared by 5 bases and J by 4 bases, with 9 bases between. The V gene's germline CDR1 is MNHEY and CDR2 SVGAGI. CDR3 length equals 13 residues. Written as DNA, the CDR3 is TGTGCCAGCAGTCGGGACGGATACAATGAGCAGTTCTTC. Its translation is CASSRDGYNEQFF.

Points on this clone: Other DNA sequences of this sample code for an identical CDR3. This sequence joins TRBV9 and TRBJ1-4, with TRBD1 as a possible D gene (5 bases). V dropped 0 bases and J dropped 2 bases, with 8 bases sitting between them. The germline CDR1 and CDR2 sequences are SGDLS and YYNGEE. This CDR3 contains 15 residues. In DNA, the CDR3 is TGTGCCAGCAGCGTAGGAGGGGCCACTAATGAAAAACTGTTTTTT. Encoded protein: CASSVGGATNEKLFF.

The rearrangement uses TRBV30 and TRBJ1-5; the D is unclear. Germline lookup yields CDR1 GTSNPN and CDR2 SVGIG (reference sequence). V lost 3 bases, J lost 2 bases, and 5 bases lay in between. There are 12 residues in the CDR3. The CDR3 sequence is CAWRDGNQPQHF. CDR3 nucleotide sequence: TGTGCCTGGAGGGACGGCAATCAGCCCCAGCATTTT.

This chain joins TRBV23-1 and TRBJ1-1; 8 positions match TRBD1. TRBV23-1 is an ORF, and what it does is uncertain. The CDR3 contains 18 residues. The V segment lost 0 bases and the J segment 4 bases; nucleotides outside the gene matches: 13. The chain's CDR3 is CASSQSWGQDLRSTEAFF. The DNA for the CDR3 is TGCGCCAGCAGTCAATCGTGGGGACAGGACCTCAGATCCACTGAAGCTTTCTTT.

The sample holds one count of this clone. This chain links TRBV27 with TRBJ1-2, with TRBD1 as a possible D gene (5 bases). Germline V gene lookup returns CDR1 MNHEY and CDR2 SMNVEV (reference sequence). V lost 2 bases to trimming and J lost 4 bases, with 11 bases between them. The CDR3 extends over 14 amino acids. The CDR3 loop reads CASSLVRGTYGYTF. For the CDR3, the DNA is TGTGCCAGCAGTTTAGTAAGGGGAACCTATGGCTACACCTTC.

The chain employs TRBV24-1 and TRBJ2-7, with 11 bases that match TRBD2. This CDR3 has 18 residues. Germline V lookup: CDR1 KGHDR, CDR2 SFDVKD. Losses at the gene ends were 4 bases for V and 4 bases for J; bases not matched to a gene: 14. DNA for the CDR3: TGTGCCACCAGTGACCATCTCCCGGGACTAGCGGAAAAATACGAGCAGTACTTC. Its translation is CATSDHLPGLAEKYEQYF.

The chain joins TRBV30 to TRBJ2-7, with D perhaps matching TRBD2 (7 bases). The CDR3 is 15 residues long. CDR1 GTSNPN and CDR2 SVGIG come from the germline V gene (reference sequence). V lost 0 bases and J 2 bases, leaving 14 bases between the germline ends. CDR3: CAWSVGGARTYEQYF. The CDR3 DNA follows: TGTGCCTGGAGTGTAGGGGGGGCGCGCACCTACGAGCAGTACTTC.